The rows below give T cell receptor beta chains drawn from one sample of a study of long-term antiretroviral therapy in people with HIV. Libraries were prepared by immunoSEQ multiplex PCR; TCRdb keeps only in-frame clonotypes and omits some of them. The data show 7,400 or so clones, with around 70% seen just once and roughly 17% held by the top ten. This specimen consisted of unsorted PBMCs, obtained 0.9 years before starting antiretroviral therapy. The receptors originated from a man aged 40-55 years with HIV. The CDR3 runs from the conserved cysteine through the conserved F or W. D genes are given only for firm matches. Size is omitted from some rows. Given values are once, few, many or a class for expanded clones.

D,size,J,V,DNA,CDR3
TRBD2,-,TRBJ2-3,TRBV30,TGTGCCTGGAGTGACGGGGGGGACACAGATACGCAGTATTTT,CAWSDGGDTDTQYF
TRBD1,few,TRBJ1-1,TRBV18,TGTGCCAGCTCCCCGACAGGGGTCACTGAAGCTTTCTTT,CASSPTGVTEAFF
-,-,TRBJ1-1,TRBV5-6,TGTGCCAGCAGCCACTGGGGGCAGGGTGACACTGAAGCTTTCTTT,CASSHWGQGDTEAFF
-,-,TRBJ1-5,TRBV4-1,TGCGCCAGCAGCGGGACTCAAGCGAGCAATCAGCCCCAGCATTTT,CASSGTQASNQPQHF
-,once,TRBJ2-2,TRBV15,TGTGCCACCAGCATAGGGCAGAGTGCCGGGGAGCTGTTTTTT,CATSIGQSAGELFF
TRBD2,-,TRBJ2-7,TRBV30,TGTGCCTGGAGTGGCGGGAGCTCCTACGAGCAGTACTTC,CAWSGGSSYEQYF
-,few,TRBJ2-7,TRBV21-1,TGTGCCAGCAGCAAACGAACACCCTGGACAGGGGCCCACTACGAGCAGTACTTC,CASSKRTPWTGAHYEQYF
-,-,TRBJ1-1,TRBV6-1,TGTGCCAGCAGTACTGAAGCTTTCTTT,CASSTEAFF
TRBD2,-,TRBJ2-3,TRBV5-4,TGTGCCAGCAGCTTGGCCCGAAGGACTAGCGGGGGAACAGATACGCAGTATTTT,CASSLARRTSGGTDTQYF
-,-,TRBJ2-7,TRBV7-9,TGTGCCAGCAGCTGGGACTCGAACGGCGAGCAGTACTTC,CASSWDSNGEQYF
TRBD1,-,TRBJ1-2,TRBV5-4,TGTGCCAGCAGCGCGGGACAGGGTCGTGGCTACACCTTC,CASSAGQGRGYTF
TRBD1,-,TRBJ1-6,TRBV25-1,TGTGCCAGCAGTGTGGGACAGGAAAATTCACCCCTCCACTTT,CASSVGQENSPLHF
-,-,TRBJ2-7,TRBV27,TGTGCCAGCAGTTTATCAGGATACCTCTACGAGCAGTACTTC,CASSLSGYLYEQYF
-,once,TRBJ1-2,TRBV5-6,TGTGCCAGCAGCTTGGAAGGGGTGGCCTATGGCTACACCTTC,CASSLEGVAYGYTF
-,few,TRBJ2-7,TRBV9,TGTGCCAGCAGCGTAGACCCGGCAGACTACGAGCAGTACTTC,CASSVDPADYEQYF
-,once,TRBJ2-7,TRBV5-1,TGCGCCAGCAGCTTGGTGGCAGTCCCGGGAGACGAGCAGTACTTC,CASSLVAVPGDEQYF
-,-,TRBJ1-4,TRBV7-9,TGTGCCAGCAGCTCCGGGACTCAGTATGAAAAACTGTTTTTT,CASSSGTQYEKLFF
TRBD1,-,TRBJ1-6,TRBV30,TGTGCCTGGAGGGCCAGGGAACAGGGGCTACATTCACCCCTCCACTTT,CAWRAREQGLHSPLHF
TRBD2,-,TRBJ2-7,TRBV19,TGTGCCAGCGGGACTAGCGGGGGGAGCTCCTACGAGCAGTACTTC,CASGTSGGSSYEQYF
TRBD2,-,TRBJ2-1,TRBV7-2,TGTGCCAGCAGCCCCCCCCCAGCGGGGGCAAATGAGCAGTTCTTC,CASSPPPAGANEQFF
-,-,TRBJ2-3,TRBV7-9,TGTGCCAGCAGCTCGACGAGGGGCGTAGGGACAGATACGCAGTATTTT,CASSSTRGVGTDTQYF
TRBD2,-,TRBJ2-3,TRBV6-1,TGTGCCAGCAGTTCCCGGGGGGCAGATACGCAGTATTTT,CASSSRGADTQYF
-,-,TRBJ1-1,TRBV6-5,TGTGCCAGCAGCAAGGGTCTTAACACTGAAGCTTTCTTT,CASSKGLNTEAFF
TRBD1,-,TRBJ1-2,TRBV5-1,TGCGCCAGCAGCCCCTTTGGGGACAGTATTGGCTACACCTTC,CASSPFGDSIGYTF
-,-,TRBJ1-4,TRBV30,TGTGCCTGGGAACCCGCAGGGAATCAACTGTTTTTT,CAWEPAGNQLFF
-,once,TRBJ2-7,TRBV21-1,TGTGCCAGCAGCAAAACCCGGGACAGAGACTCCTACGAGCAGTACTTC,CASSKTRDRDSYEQYF
TRBD2,-,TRBJ2-7,TRBV4-3,TGCGCCAGCAGCCCTGGGGTAGCGGGGAGGGAGCAGTACTTC,CASSPGVAGREQYF
-,few,TRBJ1-4,TRBV6-6,TGTGCCAGCAATGAAAAACTGTTTTTT,CASNEKLFF
TRBD2,few,TRBJ2-7,TRBV5-8,TGTGCCAGCAGCTTGGACGGGGGGACCGAGCAGTACTTC,CASSLDGGTEQYF
-,-,TRBJ2-7,TRBV30,TGTGCCTGGAGTGTAGGGGGTAGGACCTACGAGCAGTACTTC,CAWSVGGRTYEQYF
TRBD1,-,TRBJ2-3,TRBV29-1,TGCAGCGTTGGATCCGGGACAGGAGTCAGGACAGATACGCAGTATTTT,CSVGSGTGVRTDTQYF